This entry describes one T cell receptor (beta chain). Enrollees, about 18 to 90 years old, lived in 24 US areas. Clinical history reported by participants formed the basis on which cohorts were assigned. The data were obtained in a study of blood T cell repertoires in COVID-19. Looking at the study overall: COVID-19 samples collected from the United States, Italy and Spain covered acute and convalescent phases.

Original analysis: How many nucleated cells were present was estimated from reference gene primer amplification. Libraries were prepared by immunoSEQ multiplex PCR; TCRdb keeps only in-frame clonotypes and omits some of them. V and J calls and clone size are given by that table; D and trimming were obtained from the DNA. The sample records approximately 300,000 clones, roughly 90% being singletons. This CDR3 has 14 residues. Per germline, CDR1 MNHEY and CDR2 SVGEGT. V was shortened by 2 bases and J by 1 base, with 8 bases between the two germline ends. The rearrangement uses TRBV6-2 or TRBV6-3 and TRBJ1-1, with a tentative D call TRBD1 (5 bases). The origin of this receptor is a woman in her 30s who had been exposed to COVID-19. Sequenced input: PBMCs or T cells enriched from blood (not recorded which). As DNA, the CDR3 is TGTGCCAGCAGTTACCGGGGGGGGAACACTGAAGCTTTCTTT. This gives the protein CASSYRGGNTEAFF.